This T cell receptor beta chain was documented in a study of cytomegalovirus exposure and HLA in healthy donors. Both 60 Vbeta primers and 13 Jbeta primers went into the PCR. Sequenced by immunoSEQ multiplex PCR; TCRdb stores in-frame clones only, minus some. Among around 140,000 clones, approximately 80% were seen once, and the ten largest hold about 3.2%. Germline V gene lookup returns CDR1 MNHEY and CDR2 SMNVEV (reference sequence). The CDR3 runs 18 residues. V lost 3 bases and J lost 4; bases outside the gene matches: 15. V is TRBV27 and J is TRBJ1-1; TRBD1 aligns across 9 bases. The TCR sequence derives from a female donor in good health and CMV-seronegative. The sequenced material came from PBMCs. In nucleotides, the CDR3 is TGTGCCAGCAGTTTCCCGGACAGGGGAAAGGTTTGGGCCACTGAAGCTTTCTTT. The encoded protein is CASSFPDRGKVWATEAFF.